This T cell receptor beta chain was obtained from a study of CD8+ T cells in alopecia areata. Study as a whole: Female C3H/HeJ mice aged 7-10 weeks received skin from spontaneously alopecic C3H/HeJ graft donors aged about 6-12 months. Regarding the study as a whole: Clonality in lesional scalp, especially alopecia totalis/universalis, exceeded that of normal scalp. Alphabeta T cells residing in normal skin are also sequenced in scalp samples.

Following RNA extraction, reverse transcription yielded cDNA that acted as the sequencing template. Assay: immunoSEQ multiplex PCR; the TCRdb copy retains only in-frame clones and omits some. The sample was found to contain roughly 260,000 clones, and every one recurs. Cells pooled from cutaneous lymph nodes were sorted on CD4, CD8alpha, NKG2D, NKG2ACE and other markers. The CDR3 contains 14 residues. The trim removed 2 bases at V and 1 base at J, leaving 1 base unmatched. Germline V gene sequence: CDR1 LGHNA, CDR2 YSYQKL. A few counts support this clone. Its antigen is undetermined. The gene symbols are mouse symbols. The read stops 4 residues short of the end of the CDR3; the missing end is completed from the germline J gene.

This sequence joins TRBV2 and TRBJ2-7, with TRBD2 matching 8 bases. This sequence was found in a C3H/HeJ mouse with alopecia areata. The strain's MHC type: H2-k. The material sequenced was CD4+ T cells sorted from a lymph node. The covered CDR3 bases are TGTGCCAGCAGCCAACCTGGGGGGTCCTAT. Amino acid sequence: CASSQPGGSY. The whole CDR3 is CASSQPGGSYEQYF.